This record looks at one T cell receptor beta chain sequence and its context. TCRdb's copy holds only in-frame clones and misses some; the assay was immunoSEQ multiplex PCR. This sample has about 40,000 clones, with 75% to 95% found just once. V was clipped by 5 bases and J by 6 bases, with 20 bases between them. From germline, CDR1 is SEHNR and CDR2 FQNEAQ (reference sequence). The CDR3 covers 15 residues. This entry is derived from a study of T cell changes during pregnancy in multiple sclerosis. V and J are TRBV7-9 and TRBJ2-7; the D gene is possibly TRBD2 (5 bases). The source was CD4+ T cells from peripheral blood mononuclear cells, collected in the third trimester of pregnancy. The TCR comes from a female donor with multiple sclerosis, enrolled in a pregnancy study. The CDR3 sequence is CASSRAGTPSAEQYF. CDR3 nucleotides: TGTGCCAGCAGCCGGGCGGGTACACCCTCCGCCGAGCAGTACTTC.